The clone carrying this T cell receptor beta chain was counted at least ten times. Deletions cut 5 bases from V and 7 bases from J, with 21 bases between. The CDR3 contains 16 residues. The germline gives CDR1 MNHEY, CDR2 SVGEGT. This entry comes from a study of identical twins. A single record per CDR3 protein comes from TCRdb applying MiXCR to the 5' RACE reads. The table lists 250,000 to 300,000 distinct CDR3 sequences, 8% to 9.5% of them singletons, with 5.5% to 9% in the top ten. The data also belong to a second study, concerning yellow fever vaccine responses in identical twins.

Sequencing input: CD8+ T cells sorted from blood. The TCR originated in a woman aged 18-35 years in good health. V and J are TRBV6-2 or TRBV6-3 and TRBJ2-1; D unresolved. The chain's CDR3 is CASSPPQLGGWNEQFF. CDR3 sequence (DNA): TGTGCCAGCAGTCCTCCCCAGCTCGGTGGGTGGAATGAGCAGTTCTTC.